This T cell receptor beta chain was sequenced in a study of cytomegalovirus exposure and HLA in healthy donors. Study overall: There were under 130 million unique TCR beta sequences, drawn from about 179 million T cells, in an earlier analysis.

Deletions cut 3 bases from V and 6 bases from J, with 8 bases between. The CDR3 has 11 residues. CDR1 is SQVTM, CDR2 ANQGSEA, per germline. Study-wide points: TCR beta V segments were, for the most part, productive about 87% or about 30% of the time in an earlier analysis.

Use of 60 Vbeta and 13 Jbeta primers characterized the PCR. Generated by immunoSEQ multiplex PCR, the TCRdb table keeps only in-frame clones and is missing some. The table shows around 140,000 clones, with roughly 80% occurring only once. A remark on this clone: The antigen remains unidentified.

The chain uses TRBV29-1 and TRBJ1-2; no definite D call. Material for sequencing was PBMCs. This TCR was recovered from a woman aged 25 to 39 in good health and CMV-seronegative. The chain's CDR3 is CSVEGRHGYTF. In DNA form, the CDR3 reads TGCAGCGTTGAGGGCCGCCATGGCTACACCTTC.